This is a list of T cell receptor beta chains from one sample in a study of a mutant IDH1 vaccine in newly diagnosed glioma. No antigen has been identified for these receptors. TCRdb's copy holds only in-frame clones and misses some; the assay was immunoSEQ multiplex PCR. The sample yields 25,000 to 40,000 clones, roughly nine tenths seen once. The starting material was PBMCs, obtained from a glioma patient whose treatment included an IDH1 peptide vaccine. The receptors were gathered from a man in his forties with glioma. Each CDR3 is given with its conserved first and last residue. The D gene is left open where the match is weak. For some rows the clone size is stated as once, few or many, or as a class when expanded; others skip it.

cdr3_aa cdr3_nt j_call d_call clone_size v_call
CASSPRDQSPLHF TGTGCCAGCAGCCCCAGGGATCAGTCACCCCTCCACTTT TRBJ1-6 NA NA TRBV2
CASSPLISTGADEQFF TGTGCCAGCTCACCTTTGATCTCGACAGGGGCCGATGAGCAGTTCTTC TRBJ2-1 TRBD1 NA TRBV18
CASSLSPWYRGSYNEQFF TGTGCCAGCAGTTTATCACCATGGTACAGGGGCTCCTACAATGAGCAGTTCTTC TRBJ2-1 TRBD1 few TRBV27
CASSLYTGQNTEAFF TGTGCCAGCAGTTTATATACAGGCCAGAACACTGAAGCTTTCTTT TRBJ1-1 NA NA TRBV27
CASRGDREVETQYF TGTGCCAGCAGGGGGGACAGGGAGGTTGAGACCCAGTACTTC TRBJ2-5 TRBD1 NA TRBV6-1
CASSAGGGGTDTQYF TGTGCCAGCAGTGCTGGAGGGGGCGGGACAGATACGCAGTATTTT TRBJ2-3 NA NA TRBV2
CASSGAGANVLTF TGTGCCAGCAGTGGGGCCGGGGCCAACGTCCTGACTTTC TRBJ2-6 NA once TRBV2
CASSLGPETQYF TGTGCCAGCAGCTTAGGTCCGGAGACCCAGTACTTC TRBJ2-5 NA NA TRBV11-2
CASSPRHSGGPKDF TGTGCCAGCAGCCCGCGCCACAGCGGGGGGCCTAAAGACTTC TRBJ2-5 TRBD2 NA TRBV5-8
CASSEEGEPRGAFF TGTGCCAGCAGTGAAGAGGGGGAACCCAGGGGAGCTTTCTTT TRBJ1-1 NA NA TRBV6-1
CASSLFSYNEQFF TGTGCCAGCAGTTTGTTCAGTTACAATGAGCAGTTCTTC TRBJ2-1 NA NA TRBV28
CASSLVRSGLAAPDTQYF TGTGCCAGCAGCTTAGTACGGAGCGGACTAGCGGCCCCAGATACGCAGTATTTT TRBJ2-3 TRBD2 NA TRBV7-8
CSVEIGGTDTQYF TGCAGCGTTGAAATCGGGGGGACAGATACGCAGTATTTT TRBJ2-3 TRBD2 NA TRBV29-1
CASSHRGANQPQHF TGTGCCAGCAGTCACAGGGGGGCAAATCAGCCCCAGCATTTT TRBJ1-5 TRBD1 NA TRBV27
CASSRNSGRSSDTQYF TGTGCCAGCAGCCGCAACTCGGGGCGGAGCTCAGATACGCAGTATTTT TRBJ2-3 NA NA TRBV7-2
CASSVLAGGSSYEQYF TGTGCCAGCAGCGTTCTAGCGGGAGGGAGCTCCTACGAGCAGTACTTC TRBJ2-7 TRBD2 NA TRBV11-1
CASSLPGQLDYGYTF TGTGCCAGCTCACTTCCTGGACAGCTGGACTATGGCTACACCTTC TRBJ1-2 NA NA TRBV18
CASSLLGEGGEQFF TGTGCCAGCAGCTTACTCGGGGAGGGTGGCGAGCAGTTCTTC TRBJ2-1 TRBD2 NA TRBV11-3
CASSQDAFFYGYTF TGTGCCAGCAGCCAAGATGCGTTCTTCTATGGCTACACCTTC TRBJ1-2 NA NA TRBV14
CASSLSTGVNTEAFF TGTGCCAGCAGTTTATCTACAGGGGTTAACACTGAAGCTTTCTTT TRBJ1-1 TRBD1 NA TRBV28
CASTLRTGTGGLYEQFF TGTGCCAGCACCTTAAGAACCGGGACAGGGGGCTTGTATGAGCAGTTCTTC TRBJ2-1 TRBD1 NA TRBV27
CAWSVKGEETQYF TGTGCCTGGAGTGTAAAGGGAGAAGAGACCCAGTACTTC TRBJ2-5 NA NA TRBV30
CASWDRGALHF TGTGCCAGTTGGGACAGGGGGGCCCTCCACTTT TRBJ1-6 TRBD1 NA TRBV2
CSVEQGSYGYTF TGCAGCGTTGAACAGGGGAGCTATGGCTACACCTTC TRBJ1-2 NA NA TRBV29-1
CASSTRTGGFTEAFF TGTGCCAGCAGTACCCGGACAGGGGGATTCACTGAAGCTTTCTTT TRBJ1-1 TRBD1 NA TRBV6-1
CASDWTSGYNEQFF TGTGCCAGCGATTGGACTAGCGGTTACAATGAGCAGTTCTTC TRBJ2-1 TRBD2 few TRBV27
CASSWAGLAGAGELFF TGTGCCAGCAGCTGGGCAGGACTAGCGGGAGCCGGGGAGCTGTTTTTT TRBJ2-2 TRBD2 once TRBV5-8
CASSEMGSGYTF TGTGCCAGCAGTGAAATGGGGAGCGGCTACACCTTC TRBJ1-2 NA NA TRBV6-1
CASSRAGQGTNEKLFF TGTGCCAGTAGCAGGGCCGGGCAGGGAACTAATGAAAAACTGTTTTTT TRBJ1-4 NA NA TRBV19
CASSFFNNEQFF TGTGCCAGCAGCTTTTTCAACAATGAGCAGTTCTTC TRBJ2-1 NA NA TRBV6-1
CASSFSGINNEQFF TGTGCCAGCAGTTTTAGCGGGATCAACAATGAGCAGTTCTTC TRBJ2-1 TRBD2 NA TRBV28
CASSSMGLGQETQYF TGTGCCAGCAGCTCCATGGGACTAGGTCAAGAGACCCAGTACTTC TRBJ2-5 TRBD2 NA TRBV7-9
CASSGGDGPRTEAFF TGTGCCAGCAGTGGAGGGGACGGACCGCGCACTGAAGCTTTCTTT TRBJ1-1 NA NA TRBV2
CASSQDVIAGAKNIQYF TGCGCCAGCAGCCAAGATGTAATAGCGGGAGCCAAAAACATTCAGTACTTC TRBJ2-4 TRBD2 NA TRBV4-3
CATLLGTGSNEKLFF TGTGCCACCCTCCTAGGGACAGGGTCAAATGAAAAACTGTTTTTT TRBJ1-4 TRBD1 NA TRBV6-1
CASSPAGAGEDTQYF TGTGCCAGCAGCCCCGCCGGGGCGGGAGAAGATACGCAGTATTTT TRBJ2-3 TRBD2 once TRBV28
CASSQDMEDGYTF TGTGCCAGCAGCCAAGATATGGAGGATGGCTACACCTTC TRBJ1-2 NA NA TRBV4-2
CASSDGNLRGDEQFF TGTGCCAGCAGTGATGGAAACCTTCGGGGCGATGAGCAGTTCTTC TRBJ2-1 NA NA TRBV6-1
CAISDLDRDTDTQYF TGTGCCATCAGTGATTTGGACAGGGACACAGATACGCAGTATTTT TRBJ2-3 TRBD1 NA TRBV10-3
CASSSGLIETQYF TGTGCCAGCAGTTCGGGGTTAATTGAGACCCAGTACTTC TRBJ2-5 NA NA TRBV6-5
CASSSFDRGITEAFF TGTGCCAGCAGCTCATTTGACAGGGGGATCACTGAAGCTTTCTTT TRBJ1-1 TRBD1 NA TRBV11-2
CASSQGGVGGWEKLFF TGCGCCAGCAGCCAAGGGGGGGTAGGGGGATGGGAAAAACTGTTTTTT TRBJ1-4 NA NA TRBV4-3
CSAGQGTEAFF TGCAGTGCTGGACAGGGCACTGAAGCTTTCTTT TRBJ1-1 TRBD1 NA TRBV20-1
CASSPPGVRGSQPQHF TGTGCCAGCAGCCCCCCGGGAGTCCGGGGCAGTCAGCCCCAGCATTTT TRBJ1-5 NA NA TRBV5-8
CASSGPGQLTTGTEAFF TGCGCCAGCAGCGGACCGGGACAGCTCACAACGGGAACTGAAGCTTTCTTT TRBJ1-1 TRBD1 NA TRBV5-1
CASSQSRTGGAGANVLTF TGCGCCAGCAGCCAGAGTAGGACAGGGGGCGCTGGGGCCAACGTCCTGACTTTC TRBJ2-6 TRBD1 NA TRBV5-1
CASSLDRGVDEQFF TGTGCCAGCAGTCTTGACAGGGGTGTCGATGAGCAGTTCTTC TRBJ2-1 TRBD1 NA TRBV6-1
CAIRGTGTDEAFF TGTGCCATCAGAGGGACCGGGACGGATGAAGCTTTCTTT TRBJ1-1 NA NA TRBV10-3
CASSLGTSGGRNEQFF TGCGCCAGCAGCCTGGGGACTAGCGGGGGGAGGAATGAGCAGTTCTTC TRBJ2-1 TRBD2 NA TRBV5-1
CASSDAPGQGFADTQYF TGCGCCAGCAGTGATGCCCCGGGACAGGGGTTCGCAGATACGCAGTATTTT TRBJ2-3 TRBD1 NA TRBV10-1
CASSPALGTRTEAFF TGCGCCAGCAGCCCGGCCCTTGGGACACGCACTGAAGCTTTCTTT TRBJ1-1 NA NA TRBV5-1
CASSPGKGPSYEQYF TGTGCCAGCAGCCCCGGCAAGGGGCCCTCCTACGAGCAGTACTTC TRBJ2-7 NA NA TRBV7-2
CASSRASGVDEQFF TGCGCCAGCAGTAGGGCTAGCGGGGTCGATGAGCAGTTCTTC TRBJ2-1 TRBD2 NA TRBV10-1
CSVITGGLETQYF TGCAGCGTTATAACAGGGGGCTTAGAGACCCAGTACTTC TRBJ2-5 TRBD1 NA TRBV29-1